A single sample is the source of the 28 T cell receptor beta chains below, sequenced in a study of graft-versus-host responses after intestinal transplantation (dated by TCRdb to about 2021). Receptor amplification or capture employed the immunoSEQ multiplex PCR assay. TCRdb took over this immuneACCESS table, retaining in-frame rearrangements with V and J assigned. Such tables are incomplete; in checked studies, under half of the missing clones stem from an unresolved V gene, and the remainder is unexplained. For this sample there are some 77,000 clones; about 90% appear just once. About 0.67% of the sample goes to the ten largest clones. The specimen comprised PBMCs, sampled 98 days after intestinal transplantation. The receptor source for this set is a human patient who received an intestinal transplant, so some T cells may come from the graft donor.

The chain joins TRBV7-8 to TRBJ1-5, with D perhaps matching TRBD1 (6 bases). CDR1 is SGHVS, CDR2 FQNEAQ, per germline. The CDR3 consists of 14 residues. Between the trimmed V and J ends, which lost 5 bases and 3 bases, there was a span of 11 bases. DNA of the CDR3: TGTGCCAGCAGCCCCACAGGGACCAATCAGCCCCAGCATTTT. This sequence encodes CASSPTGTNQPQHF.

The chain uses TRBV4-1 and TRBJ1-4; 10 bases are shared with TRBD1. The trim removed 3 bases at V and 0 bases at J, leaving 7 bases unmatched. CDR1 MGHRA and CDR2 YSYEKL come from the germline V gene. The CDR3 consists of 18 residues. CDR3 residues: CASSQGTGVSATNEKLFF. The CDR3 nucleotides read TGCGCCAGCAGCCAGGGGACAGGGGTAAGCGCAACTAATGAAAAACTGTTTTTT.

V is TRBV5-1 and J is TRBJ2-3, with D hard to call. Deletions cut 0 bases from V and 2 bases from J, with 7 bases between. CDR1 is SGHRS, CDR2 YFSETQ, per germline. The length of the CDR3 is 14 residues. CDR3 nucleotides: TGCGCCAGCAGCTTGGGGCTATCCACAGATACGCAGTATTTT. This translates into CASSLGLSTDTQYF.

The chain has TRBV6-6 and TRBJ1-1; TRBD1 agrees at 7 bases. There are 13 residues in the CDR3. V lost 2 bases to trimming and J lost 6 bases; unmatched junction nucleotides: 3. Looked up from germline, CDR1 is MNHNY and CDR2 is SVGAGI (reference sequence). CDR3 region: CASSYDRVAEAFF. CDR3 DNA: TGTGCCAGCAGTTACGACAGGGTGGCTGAAGCTTTCTTT.

The gene calls are TRBV7-9 and TRBJ1-2; TRBD1 is a possible D gene (6 bases). The germline V and J ends were trimmed by 5 bases and 0 bases, with 13 bases remaining between them. The CDR3 has 15 residues. Germline CDR1 is SEHNR and CDR2 is FQNEAQ (reference sequence). CDR3 region: CASSPSRGPNYGYTF. The CDR3 bases are TGTGCCAGCAGCCCGAGCAGGGGACCTAACTATGGCTACACCTTC.

The chain recombines TRBV18 with TRBJ2-7, with D possibly TRBD2 on 5 matching bases. The CDR3 runs to 15 residues. Trimming pared 0 bases from V and 3 bases from J, leaving 12 bases between. Germline-derived CDR1 and CDR2 are KGHSH and LQKENI. This chain's CDR3 is CASSPPLGELYEQYF. CDR3 DNA: TGTGCCAGCTCACCACCCCTCGGGGAACTCTACGAGCAGTACTTC.

The chain employs TRBV5-1 and TRBJ2-5, with D uncertain. This CDR3 spans 13 amino acids. Looked up from germline, CDR1 is SGHRS and CDR2 is YFSETQ. The V gene lost 1 base and the J gene lost 3 bases, with 7 bases spanning the gap. DNA of the CDR3: TGCGCCAGCAGCTTGACGGGTAAAGAGACCCAGTACTTC. This gives the protein CASSLTGKETQYF.

This clone was found once. The V gene is TRBV18, the J gene TRBJ2-7; tentatively, D is TRBD2 (5 bases). The V gene lost 2 bases and the J gene lost 0 bases, with 20 bases spanning the gap. The CDR3 loop spans 18 amino acids. Germline lookup yields CDR1 KGHSH and CDR2 LQKENI. The CDR3 region is CASSPSEGFPPFSYEQYF. Written as DNA, the CDR3 is TGTGCCAGCTCACCAAGCGAGGGATTCCCCCCCTTCTCCTACGAGCAGTACTTC.

This chain connects TRBV27 to TRBJ2-6; 9 bases agree with TRBD1. The CDR3 covers 18 residues. With 3 bases clipped from V and 4 bases from J, the junction kept 10 bases outside the gene matches. Germline assignment: CDR1 MNHEY and CDR2 SMNVEV (reference sequence). In DNA, the CDR3 is TGTGCCAGCAGTTTGGGACAGGGTTGGTTTCGCGGGGCCAACGTCCTGACTTTC. It encodes CASSLGQGWFRGANVLTF.

The rearrangement joins TRBV1 to TRBJ2-1; the table names TRBD1, a call not compared with the DNA. TRBV1 is a pseudogene segment. The CDR3 covers 16 residues. CDR3 bases: TGCACCAGCAGCCAAGAGAGGGGGTTAACCTACAATGAGCAGTTCTTC. As protein: CTSSQERGLTYNEQFF.

V and J are TRBV6-5 and TRBJ1-5; 9 bases are shared with TRBD1. Germline trimming cut 6 bases from V and 1 base from J; bases unmatched to any gene: 4. The CDR3 is 15 residues long. The V gene's germline CDR1 is MNHEY and CDR2 SVGAGI. CDR3 amino acids: CASSSGTGSNQPQHF. The CDR3 DNA sequence: TGTGCCAGCAGCTCCGGGACAGGGAGCAATCAGCCCCAGCATTTT.

The chain has TRBV6-1 and TRBJ2-5, with 9 bases aligning to TRBD1. Germline V CDR1 and CDR2: MNHNS, SASEGT. CDR3 length equals 15 residues. Unmatched junction bases numbered 9, after V lost 6 bases and J lost 4 bases. The CDR3 DNA follows: TGTGCCAGCAGCCCATCACCGGGACAGGGAGAGACCCAGTACTTC. As protein: CASSPSPGQGETQYF.

The rearrangement links TRBV19 to TRBJ1-2, with D uncertain. V dropped 7 bases and J dropped 1 base, with 13 bases sitting between them. Germline assignment: CDR1 LNHDA and CDR2 SQIVND (reference sequence). This CDR3 spans 14 amino acids. The CDR3 loop reads CASNVKIHNYGYTF. The CDR3 DNA reads TGTGCCAGTAACGTAAAGATACATAACTATGGCTACACCTTC.

This clone has just a few counts. The V gene is TRBV6-1, the J gene TRBJ1-3; D not resolved. There are 13 residues in the CDR3. Looked up from germline, CDR1 is MNHNS and CDR2 is SASEGT. The ends were cut back, 3 bases at V and 1 base at J, with 4 bases in the middle. The CDR3 here is CASSDGSGNTIYF. The CDR3 DNA follows: TGTGCCAGCAGTGACGGGTCTGGAAACACCATATATTTT.

The chain carries TRBV4-1 and TRBJ2-1; no reliable D call. With 0 bases removed from V and 2 bases from J, the gap between germline ends came to 26 bases. Germline V gives CDR1 MGHRA, CDR2 YSYEKL. CDR3 length: 21 residues. The CDR3 loop reads CASSQDSLGGGPVEPYNEQFF. In DNA, the CDR3 is TGCGCCAGCAGCCAAGACTCCCTGGGTGGTGGACCGGTTGAACCCTACAATGAGCAGTTCTTC.

This chain joins TRBV19 and TRBJ2-1; 7 bases agree with TRBD1. V shed 7 bases and J 7 bases; nucleotides not matched to a gene: 7. Germline lookup yields CDR1 LNHDA and CDR2 SQIVND (reference sequence). The CDR3 totals 13 residues. As DNA, the CDR3 is TGTGCCAGTAAAATCACAGGGGAGAATGAGCAGTTCTTC. Amino acids: CASKITGENEQFF.

This sequence joins TRBV18 and TRBJ2-1, with 7 bases identical to TRBD2. The J segment lost 4 bases and the V segment lost 3 bases, leaving 9 bases of the junction unmatched. Germline V lookup: CDR1 KGHSH, CDR2 LQKENI. The CDR3 sequence is 16 residues long. The CDR3 bases are TGTGCCAGCTCACCCCCCGGGGCTAGCGGATACAATGAGCAGTTCTTC. Translated, it gives CASSPPGASGYNEQFF. Together with reference TRBV18 and TRBJ2-1, the CDR3 gives the full variable domain: NAGVMQNPRHLVRRRGQEARLRCSPMKGHSHVYWYRQLPEEGLKFMVYLQKENIIDESGMPKERFSAEFPKEGPSILRIQQVVRGDSAAYFCASSPPGASGYNEQFFGPGTRLTVL.

This chain links TRBV19 with TRBJ2-4, with 12 bases matching TRBD2. The germline V gene has CDR1 LNHDA and CDR2 SQIVND (reference sequence). The ends lost 0 bases at V and 0 bases at J; junction bases unmatched: 6. CDR3 size: 19 residues. The CDR3 here is CASSIDIPGLAGAKNIQYF. The CDR3 DNA is TGTGCCAGTAGTATAGATATCCCGGGACTAGCGGGAGCCAAAAACATTCAGTACTTC.

The chain uses TRBV23-1 and TRBJ1-1, with TRBD1 matching over 7 bases. TRBV23-1 is an ORF, and what it does is uncertain. The J segment lost 4 bases and the V segment lost 0 bases, leaving 2 bases of the junction unmatched. There are 14 residues in the CDR3. Here the CDR3 DNA reads TGCGCCAGCAGTCAATCGACAGGGCCCACTGAAGCTTTCTTT. Translating gives CASSQSTGPTEAFF.

This sequence joins TRBV6-5 and TRBJ1-4; D uncertain. The V end lost 5 bases, the J end lost 5 bases, and 15 bases lay between the germline ends. Per germline, CDR1 MNHEY and CDR2 SVGAGI. This CDR3 is built from 15 residues. The CDR3 loop is CASSLRSADNEKLFF. The CDR3 nucleotides are TGTGCCAGCAGTCTAAGATCGGCGGACAATGAAAAACTGTTTTTT.

The chain combines TRBV7-9 with TRBJ2-1; D is uncertain. The germline V gene encodes CDR1 SEHNR and CDR2 FQNEAQ (reference sequence). This CDR3 is 13 amino acids long. Trimming removed 6 bases from V and 8 bases from J, with 14 bases in between. CDR3 DNA: TGTGCCAGCAGGATCACAGTCTTGGATGAGCAGTTCTTC. Its translation is CASRITVLDEQFF.

The V gene is TRBV2, the J gene TRBJ2-7, with 9 bases that match TRBD1. The length of the CDR3 is 16 residues. The V gene end was trimmed by 3 bases and the J gene end by 5 bases; junction bases not matched to a gene: 11. The germline V gene has CDR1 SNHLY and CDR2 FYNNEI. The CDR3 here is CASSEWDRETPHEQYF. The CDR3 nucleotides are TGTGCCAGCAGTGAGTGGGACAGGGAAACCCCACACGAGCAGTACTTC.

This clone was picked up one time. J is TRBJ2-4 and V is TRBV4-1; 11 bases align to TRBD2. Germline-derived CDR1 and CDR2 are MGHRA and YSYEKL. The V segment lost 3 bases and the J segment 0 bases; nucleotides outside the gene matches: 7. The CDR3 contains 18 residues. This CDR3 is CASSQGGLAVLAKNIQYF. The CDR3 DNA follows: TGCGCCAGCAGCCAGGGGGGACTAGCGGTCCTAGCCAAAAACATTCAGTACTTC.

This chain connects TRBV19 to TRBJ2-1, with 7 bases lining up with TRBD1. The junction had 7 bases not matched to a gene; V was cut back by 5 bases and J by 3 bases. Germline CDR1 and CDR2: LNHDA and SQIVND (reference sequence). The CDR3 totals 15 residues. The CDR3 spells CASSLTRDSYNEQFF. In nucleotides, the CDR3 is TGTGCCAGTAGTCTAACTAGGGACAGCTACAATGAGCAGTTCTTC.

The V call is TRBV19, the J call TRBJ2-1, with 7 bases that match TRBD2. CDR3 length equals 15 residues. Germline V gene data show CDR1 as LNHDA and CDR2 as SQIVND (reference sequence). The ends lost 4 bases at V and 0 bases at J; junction bases unmatched: 3. CDR3 bases: TGTGCCAGTAGTACCGGGACTAACTCCTACAATGAGCAGTTCTTC. It codes for CASSTGTNSYNEQFF.

CDR3 region: CASSLSRGVFVWSYNEQFF. Written as DNA, the CDR3 is TGCGCCAGCAGCTTATCGCGGGGTGTCTTTGTGTGGTCCTACAATGAGCAGTTCTTC. The J gene is TRBJ2-1, the V gene TRBV5-1; tentative D call: TRBD2 (6 bases). From germline, CDR1 is SGHRS and CDR2 YFSETQ. The V end was cut by 2 bases, the J end by 1 base, with 22 bases between. The CDR3 is 19 residues long.

This chain links TRBV7-6 with TRBJ1-1; a possible D gene is TRBD1 (5 bases). Germline V gene data show CDR1 as SGHVS and CDR2 as FNYEAQ. The CDR3 is 14 residues long. The V gene lost 7 bases and the J gene lost 4 bases, with 16 bases spanning the gap. The CDR3 nucleotides read TGTGCCAGCATCAGAGACAGTGACCCCACTGAAGCTTTCTTT. The encoded protein is CASIRDSDPTEAFF.

The chain links TRBV5-6 to TRBJ2-1, with 9 bases aligning to TRBD1. The CDR3 length is 15 residues. Trimming cost V 5 bases and J 7 bases; bases outside gene matches: 10. Germline V gene data show CDR1 as SGHDT and CDR2 as YYEEEE. The CDR3 bases are TGTGCCAGCAGTGGAGGGGGACAGGGATTTAATGAGCAGTTCTTC. Encoded protein: CASSGGGQGFNEQFF.